This TCR beta chain was obtained from a study of shared clonotypes between healthy human individuals. Study-wide results and caveats: Sampling included only blood; tissue repertoires likely differ.

Looked up from germline, CDR1 is SGHDT and CDR2 is YYEEEE. This CDR3 has 16 amino acids. Trimming pared 2 bases from V and 4 bases from J, leaving 15 bases between. Over several immunoSEQ plates, each subset's genomic DNA was distributed in even portions. Ten immunoSEQ deep assay plates were used by the authors to sequence unsorted PBMC DNA. Authors' processing steps: From ImmunoSEQ came sequences covering only the junction and carrying no quality scores, so filtering differed. Repertoires were generated with immunoSEQ multiplex PCR, while TCRdb's copy carries only in-frame clones and drops some. Clonal size and the V and J genes are those of that table, whereas D and trimming came from the DNA. The data contain fewer than 600,000 clones, 79% of them singletons. A note on this clone: Its antigen is not known.

This chain connects TRBV5-6 to TRBJ2-2; the D gene is possibly TRBD1 (6 bases). Input material: PBMCs. The clonotype was recovered from a middle-aged woman in good health. Some clones in this sample may be carry-over from other donors' samples. The CDR3 region is CASSFETGSVTGELFF. For the CDR3, the DNA is TGTGCCAGCAGCTTTGAGACAGGCTCGGTCACCGGGGAGCTGTTTTTT.